One and the same sample provided the 13 T cell receptor beta chains below, sequenced in a study of T cell responses to AZD1222 COVID-19 vaccine. The protocol was immunoSEQ multiplex PCR, while the TCRdb copy is restricted to in-frame clones and leaves out a portion. The table lists roughly 140,000 clones, 80% to 95% of them singletons, with about 3% in the top ten. Material: peripheral blood, obtained on day 0 of MenACWY control vaccination. These TCRs come from an adult in good health.

CDR3 bases: TGCGCCAGCAGCCAAGCACCGGGGGATGAGCAGTTCTTC. It encodes CASSQAPGDEQFF. The chain uses TRBV4-1 and TRBJ2-1; maybe TRBD2 (6 bases). The CDR3 length is 13 residues. Germline-derived CDR1 and CDR2 are MGHRA and YSYEKL. Trimming stripped 1 base from V and 8 bases from J, with 9 bases between.

The chain couples TRBV4-2 to TRBJ2-5; TRBD2 matches at 7 bases. V trimming: 3 bases; J trimming: 5 bases; junction bases outside the gene matches: 6. Germline V gives CDR1 LGHNA, CDR2 YNFKEQ. The CDR3 contains 14 residues. The DNA for the CDR3 is TGTGCCAGCAGCCAGGGGGGGACTGGTGAGACCCAGTACTTC. This encodes CASSQGGTGETQYF.

The chain uses TRBV6-2 or TRBV6-3 and TRBJ2-3; D remains unclear. Trimming left V 5 bases short and J 0 bases short, with 3 bases between. Germline assignment: CDR1 MNHEY and CDR2 SVGEGT. This CDR3 region has 12 residues. The CDR3 DNA reads TGTGCCAGCAGTCAAAGCACAGATACGCAGTATTTT. This sequence encodes CASSQSTDTQYF.

This chain uses TRBV5-4 with TRBJ1-1; D is uncertain. CDR1 and CDR2 from the germline V gene are SGHNT and YYREEE (reference sequence). The CDR3 extends over 17 amino acids. V lost 0 bases to trimming and J lost 0 bases, with 15 bases between them. Written as DNA, the CDR3 is TGTGCCAGCAGCTTGGATCCCGGGTTGTTAATGAACACTGAAGCTTTCTTT. It translates to CASSLDPGLLMNTEAFF.

The rearrangement uses TRBV30 and TRBJ1-5, with D hard to call. CDR1 and CDR2 from the germline V gene are GTSNPN and SVGIG (reference sequence). Deletions cut 0 bases from V and 2 bases from J, with 5 bases between. CDR3 length equals 13 residues. CDR3 sequence: CAWSVLGNQPQHF. The CDR3 DNA sequence: TGTGCCTGGAGTGTACTGGGCAATCAGCCCCAGCATTTT.

V gene TRBV29-1 combines with J gene TRBJ2-3; 7 bases agree with TRBD2. Germline V CDR1 and CDR2: SQVTM, ANQGSEA. The V segment lost 7 bases and the J segment 12 bases; nucleotides outside the gene matches: 10. The CDR3 is 11 amino acids. The CDR3 reads CSAPLAGVQYF. The CDR3 region has the DNA TGCAGCGCCCCGCTCGCGGGAGTCCAGTATTTT.

The J gene is TRBJ2-7, the V gene TRBV18, with D tentatively TRBD1 (7 bases). This CDR3 is built from 15 residues. Trimming left V 3 bases short and J 0 bases short, with 12 bases between. Germline values: CDR1 KGHSH, CDR2 LQKENI. CDR3 region: CASSPRQGGSYEQYF. The CDR3 DNA follows: TGTGCCAGCTCACCGCGACAGGGAGGCTCCTACGAGCAGTACTTC.

This rearrangement joins TRBV30 to TRBJ1-1; no definite D call. Per germline, CDR1 GTSNPN and CDR2 SVGIG (reference sequence). The ends were cut back, 0 bases at V and 1 base at J, with 9 bases in the middle. The CDR3 runs 14 residues. Here the CDR3 reads CAWSVTVSNTEAFF. The CDR3 DNA reads TGTGCCTGGAGTGTGACGGTGTCGAACACTGAAGCTTTCTTT.

The CDR3 nucleotides are TGTGCCAGCAGCTTCACAGGGGGCACTGGATACAATGAGCAGTTCTTC. Residues: CASSFTGGTGYNEQFF. This chain connects TRBV7-3 to TRBJ2-1, with TRBD1 matching 9 bases. CDR3 length: 16 residues. The V and J ends lost 3 bases and 4 bases, in that order; junction bases with no gene match: 7. Germline values: CDR1 SGHTA, CDR2 FQGTGA.

The rearrangement uses TRBV11-3 and TRBJ2-7; D is tentatively TRBD1 or TRBD2 (5 bases each). The CDR3 loop spans 13 amino acids. V was trimmed by 4 bases and J by 1 base, leaving 8 bases between them. Looked up from germline, CDR1 is SGHNT and CDR2 is YENEEA. For the CDR3, the DNA is TGTGCCAGCAGCTCAGGGAGTTCCTACGAGCAGTACTTC. Translating gives CASSSGSSYEQYF.

V and J are TRBV11-2 and TRBJ1-5, with D maybe TRBD1 (5 bases). V was cut by 2 bases and J by 4 bases, with 6 bases left in between. The V gene's germline CDR1 is SGHAT and CDR2 FQNNGV. The CDR3 has 13 amino acids. As DNA, the CDR3 is TGTGCCAGCAGCTTACAGGGTAATCAGCCCCAGCATTTT. Translation: CASSLQGNQPQHF.

This clone was observed once. V usage is TRBV7-8 and J usage is TRBJ2-7; tentatively, D is TRBD2 (6 bases). Per germline, CDR1 SGHVS and CDR2 FQNEAQ. The V gene lost 3 bases and the J gene lost 3 bases, with 9 bases spanning the gap. CDR3 length: 13 residues. CDR3 nucleotides: TGTGCCAGCAGCTTTGGTAGCGGCTACGAGCAGTACTTC. Its protein is CASSFGSGYEQYF.

This chain joins TRBV7-8 and TRBJ1-2, with D perhaps matching TRBD1 (6 bases). The germline gives CDR1 SGHVS, CDR2 FQNEAQ. V lost 5 bases and J 4 bases, leaving 14 bases between the germline ends. The CDR3 is 14 amino acids. The CDR3 reads CASSRGQIFYGYTF. The CDR3 nucleotides are TGTGCCAGCAGCCGTGGACAGATATTCTATGGCTACACCTTC.